The TCR beta chain under discussion was sequenced for a study of shared clonotypes between healthy human individuals. Profiled with immunoSEQ multiplex PCR; TCRdb holds only in-frame clones, not every one. Among a few hundred thousand clones listed, roughly 95% were seen once. The CDR3 spans 14 residues. With V trimmed by 5 bases and J by 6 bases, 3 bases remained unmatched. In germline, CDR1 is SGHVS, CDR2 FNYEAQ. Study-wide findings and caveats: Lower generation probabilities were found for non-shared clonotypes than for those shared by all four donors. Generally, estimated richness proved larger in naive subsets than it did in memory subsets.

CD45RO-negative cells were positively selected for CCR7, leaving out terminally differentiated effector memory CD45RA+ cells. Worth noting for this clone: Its antigen is unidentified.

This chain links TRBV7-6 with TRBJ1-6; TRBD1 matches 8 bases. The sequencing input was naive CD8+ T cells sorted from blood. This clonotype was sampled from a woman aged 25 to 45 in good health. The CDR3 protein is CASSLQGANSPLHF. CDR3 coding DNA: TGTGCCAGCAGCCTCCAGGGGGCTAATTCACCCCTCCACTTT.